The present entry profiles one TCR beta chain with its context. What it binds is unknown. This sample stems from a study of graft-versus-host responses after intestinal transplantation. Study-level findings and limits: Allograft graft-versus-host to host-versus-graft clonal ratios ran high in patients with graft-donor T cell macrochimerism.

The table came from immunoSEQ multiplex PCR; TCRdb's copy has only in-frame clones and leaves some out. Among about 93,000 clones listed, roughly 91% were seen once. Trimming took 3 bases from V and 0 from J; bases not matched to a gene: 9. This CDR3 is 19 amino acids long. Germline loops: CDR1 LNHDA, CDR2 SQIVND (reference sequence). This clonotype originated in a human donor who received an intestinal transplant. Specimen: unstimulated CD8+ T cells sorted from spleen or lymph node cells, collected before intestinal transplant. V is TRBV19 and J is TRBJ2-4; 12 bases align to TRBD2. CDR3 nucleotide sequence: TGTGCCAGTAGTATTGGACGACTAGCGGGAGCGCTAGCCAAAAACATTCAGTACTTC. Amino acids: CASSIGRLAGALAKNIQYF.